The clone carrying this T cell receptor beta chain has a handful of counts. The second PCR ran about 6 to 12 cycles with a sample-barcoded 5' primer and J-beta primers. TCRdb passed the 5' RACE reads through MiXCR, listing each CDR3 protein once. The sample has 600,000 to 650,000 distinct CDR3 sequences, roughly 58% seen once. The V gene's germline CDR1 is WNHNN and CDR2 SYGVQD (reference sequence). J gave up 2 bases and V 0 bases, and 10 bases lay outside the gene matches. The CDR3 length is 19 residues. This entry comes from a study of blood T cells in healthy people across ages. The TCR sequence derives from a man between 60 and 70 years old in good health. The chain is built from TRBV10-1 and TRBJ2-1, with 10 positions matching TRBD2. The sequenced sample was blood. Written as DNA, the CDR3 is TGCGCCAGCAGTGAGTCTCGGGGGAGAGCGGGGGGGCCCTACAATGAGCAGTTCTTC. Its translation is CASSESRGRAGGPYNEQFF.